This TCR beta chain was sequenced during a study of blood T cell repertoires in COVID-19. In the study overall: The United States, Italy and Spain were the sources of the acute and convalescent COVID-19 samples.

V was clipped by 7 bases and J by 5 bases; unmatched bases: 5. This CDR3 region has 15 residues. Per the germline V gene, CDR1 is SNHLY and CDR2 is FYNNEI. In the original processing: Reference gene primer amplification gave estimated nucleated cell counts. The method was immunoSEQ multiplex PCR; TCRdb's version includes in-frame clones alone and lacks a portion of them. That table furnishes V, J and clone size, whereas the DNA furnished D and trimming. This sample carries about 75,000 clones, approximately 90% of them seen once, and the ten largest clones take about 21%. The V call is TRBV2, the J call TRBJ2-2, with 12 bases identical to TRBD2. This clonotype was obtained from a human donor in a cohort sampled during active COVID-19. Sequencing was done on a sample of peripheral blood. This CDR3 reads CASKGGTSGTGELFF. DNA for the CDR3: TGTGCCAGCAAGGGAGGGACTAGCGGGACCGGGGAGCTGTTTTTT. The full variable domain, completed using reference TRBV2 and TRBJ2-2, is EPEVTQTPSHQVTQMGQEVILRCVPISNHLYFYWYRQILGQKVEFLVSFYNNEISEKSEIFDDQFSVERPDGSNFTLKIRSTKLEDSAMYFCASKGGTSGTGELFFGEGSRLTVL.